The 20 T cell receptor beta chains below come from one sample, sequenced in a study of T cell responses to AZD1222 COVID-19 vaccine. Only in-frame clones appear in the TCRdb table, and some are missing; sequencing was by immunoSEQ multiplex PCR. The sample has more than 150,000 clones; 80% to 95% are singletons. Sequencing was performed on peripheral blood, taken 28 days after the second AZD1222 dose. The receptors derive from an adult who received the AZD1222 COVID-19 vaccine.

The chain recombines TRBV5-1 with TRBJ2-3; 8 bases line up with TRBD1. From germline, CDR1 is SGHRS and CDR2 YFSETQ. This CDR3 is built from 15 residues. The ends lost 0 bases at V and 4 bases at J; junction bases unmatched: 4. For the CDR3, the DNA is TGCGCCAGCAGCTTGGCCGGACAGGGTGCAGATACGCAGTATTTT. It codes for CASSLAGQGADTQYF. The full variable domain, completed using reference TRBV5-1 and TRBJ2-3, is KAGVTQTPRYLIKTRGQQVTLSCSPISGHRSVSWYQQTPGQGLQFLFEYFSETQRNKGNFPGRFSGRQFSNSRSEMNVSTLELGDSALYLCASSLAGQGADTQYFGPGTRLTVL.

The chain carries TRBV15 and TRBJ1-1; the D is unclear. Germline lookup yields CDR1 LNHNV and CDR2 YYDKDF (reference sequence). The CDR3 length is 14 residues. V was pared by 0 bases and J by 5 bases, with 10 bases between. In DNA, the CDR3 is TGTGCCACCAGCAGAGACGGGGTTGGGACTGAAGCTTTCTTT. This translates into CATSRDGVGTEAFF.

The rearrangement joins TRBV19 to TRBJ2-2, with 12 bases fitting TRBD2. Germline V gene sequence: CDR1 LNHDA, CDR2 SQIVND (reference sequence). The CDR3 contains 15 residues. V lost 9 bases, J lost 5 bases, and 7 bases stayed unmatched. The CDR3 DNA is TGTGCCAGCTCGACTAGCGGGAGAAAGACCGGGGAGCTGTTTTTT. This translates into CASSTSGRKTGELFF.

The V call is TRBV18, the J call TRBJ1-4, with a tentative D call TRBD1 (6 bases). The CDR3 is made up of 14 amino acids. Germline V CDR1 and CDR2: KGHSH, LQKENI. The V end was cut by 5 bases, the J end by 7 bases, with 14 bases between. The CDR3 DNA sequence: TGTGCCAGCTCAACGACAGGCACCCTTGAAAAACTGTTTTTT. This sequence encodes CASSTTGTLEKLFF.

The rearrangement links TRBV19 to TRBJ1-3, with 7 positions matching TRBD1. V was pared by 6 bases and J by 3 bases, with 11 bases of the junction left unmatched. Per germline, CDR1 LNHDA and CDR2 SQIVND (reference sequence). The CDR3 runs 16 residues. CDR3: CASRVRGQLIGNTIYF. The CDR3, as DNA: TGTGCCAGTAGAGTTCGGGGACAGCTCATTGGAAACACCATATATTTT.

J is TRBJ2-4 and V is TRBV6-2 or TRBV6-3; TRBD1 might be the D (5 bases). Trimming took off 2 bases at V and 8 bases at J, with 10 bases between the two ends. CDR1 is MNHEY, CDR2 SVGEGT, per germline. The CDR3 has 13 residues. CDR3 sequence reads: CASSYRGRDIQYF. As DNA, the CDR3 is TGTGCCAGCAGTTACAGGGGTCGGGACATTCAGTACTTC.

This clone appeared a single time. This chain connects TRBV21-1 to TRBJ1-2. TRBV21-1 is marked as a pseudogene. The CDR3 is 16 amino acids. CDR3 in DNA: TGTGCCAGCAGCGAGAGAGATCGGGGTTTCCGTAAGGGCTACACCTTC. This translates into CASSERDRGFRKGYTF.

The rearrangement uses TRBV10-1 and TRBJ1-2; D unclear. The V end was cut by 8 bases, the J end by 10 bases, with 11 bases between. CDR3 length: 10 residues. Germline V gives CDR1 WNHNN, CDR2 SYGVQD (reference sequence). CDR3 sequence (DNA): TGCGCCAGCGCCTACTTCAACTACACCTTC. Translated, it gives CASAYFNYTF.

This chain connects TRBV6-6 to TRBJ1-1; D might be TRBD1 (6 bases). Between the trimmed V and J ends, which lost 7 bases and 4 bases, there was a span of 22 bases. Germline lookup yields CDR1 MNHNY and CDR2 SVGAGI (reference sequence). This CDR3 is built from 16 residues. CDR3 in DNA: TGTGCCAGCACCACTCCTCGGGGGGCAGGGACCACTGAAGCTTTCTTT. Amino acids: CASTTPRGAGTTEAFF.

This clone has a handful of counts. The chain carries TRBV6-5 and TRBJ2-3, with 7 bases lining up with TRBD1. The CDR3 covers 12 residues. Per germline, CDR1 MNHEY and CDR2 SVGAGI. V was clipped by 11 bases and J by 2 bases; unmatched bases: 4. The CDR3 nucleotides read TGTGCCGGCACAGGGGACACAGATACGCAGTATTTT. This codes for CAGTGDTDTQYF.

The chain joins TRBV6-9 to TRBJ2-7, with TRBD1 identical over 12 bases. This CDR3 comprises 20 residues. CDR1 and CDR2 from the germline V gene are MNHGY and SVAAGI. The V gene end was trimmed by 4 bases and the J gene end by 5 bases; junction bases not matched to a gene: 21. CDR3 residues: CASSLRPGTGGPPVCHEQYF. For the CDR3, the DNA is TGTGCCAGCAGTTTGCGACCAGGGACAGGGGGCCCCCCGGTCTGTCACGAGCAGTACTTC.

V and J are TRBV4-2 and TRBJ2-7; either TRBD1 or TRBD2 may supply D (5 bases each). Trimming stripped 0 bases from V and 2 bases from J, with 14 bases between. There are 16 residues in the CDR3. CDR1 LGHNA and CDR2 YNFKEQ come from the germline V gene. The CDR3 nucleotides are TGTGCCAGCAGCCAAGAGGTCGCAGGGAGAACCTACGAGCAGTACTTC. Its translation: CASSQEVAGRTYEQYF.

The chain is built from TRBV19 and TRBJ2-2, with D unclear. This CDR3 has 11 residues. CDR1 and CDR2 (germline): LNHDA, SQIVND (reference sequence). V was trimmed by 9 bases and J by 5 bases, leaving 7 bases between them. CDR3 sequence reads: CASSSTGELFF. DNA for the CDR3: TGTGCCAGCTCGAGTACCGGGGAGCTGTTTTTT.

The CDR3 DNA reads as TGTGCCAGCTCATCAGGACTAGCGGGAGGGCCAAGGACCGGGGAGCTGTTTTTT. The encoded protein is CASSSGLAGGPRTGELFF. The chain has TRBV18 and TRBJ2-2; the match to TRBD2 covers 15 bases. The germline gives CDR1 KGHSH, CDR2 LQKENI. There are 18 residues in the CDR3. With 5 bases clipped from V and 5 bases from J, the junction kept 9 bases outside the gene matches. The whole variable domain, filled in from reference TRBV18 and TRBJ2-2, reads NAGVMQNPRHLVRRRGQEARLRCSPMKGHSHVYWYRQLPEEGLKFMVYLQKENIIDESGMPKERFSAEFPKEGPSILRIQQVVRGDSAAYFCASSSGLAGGPRTGELFFGEGSRLTVL.

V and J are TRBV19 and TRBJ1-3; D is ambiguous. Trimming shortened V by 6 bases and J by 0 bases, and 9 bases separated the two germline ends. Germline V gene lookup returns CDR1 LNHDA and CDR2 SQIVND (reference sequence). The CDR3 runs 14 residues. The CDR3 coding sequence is TGTGCCAGTAGGCCGGGCCTCTCTGGAAACACCATATATTTT. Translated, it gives CASRPGLSGNTIYF.

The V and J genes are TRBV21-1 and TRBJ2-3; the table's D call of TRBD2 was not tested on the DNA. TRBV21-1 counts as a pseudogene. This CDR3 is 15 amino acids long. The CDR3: CASSKEVGGTDTQYF. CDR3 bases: TGTGCCAGCAGCAAAGAGGTGGGCGGGACAGATACGCAGTATTTT.

The CDR3 is CASSVTPGTGPGNTIYF. The CDR3, as DNA: TGTGCCAGCAGTGTGACGCCGGGGACTGGGCCTGGAAACACCATATATTTT. The chain links TRBV6-1 to TRBJ1-3, with a tentative D call TRBD1 (5 bases). The V end lost 4 bases, the J end lost 2 bases, and 18 bases lay between the germline ends. The CDR3 is 17 amino acids. Germline V gene sequence: CDR1 MNHNS, CDR2 SASEGT.

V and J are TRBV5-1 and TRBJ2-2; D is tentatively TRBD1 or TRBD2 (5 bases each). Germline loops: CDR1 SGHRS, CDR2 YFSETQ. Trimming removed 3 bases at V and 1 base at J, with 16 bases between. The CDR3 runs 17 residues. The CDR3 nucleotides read TGCGCCAGCAGCTATATCCCGGGACGGAAGAACACCGGGGAGCTGTTTTTT. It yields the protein CASSYIPGRKNTGELFF.

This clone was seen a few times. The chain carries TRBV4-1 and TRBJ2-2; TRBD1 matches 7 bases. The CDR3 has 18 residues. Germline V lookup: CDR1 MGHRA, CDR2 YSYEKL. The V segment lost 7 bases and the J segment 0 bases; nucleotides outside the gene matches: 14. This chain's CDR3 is CASKRESWQGANTGELFF. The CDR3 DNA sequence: TGCGCCAGCAAAAGGGAGAGTTGGCAGGGGGCGAACACCGGGGAGCTGTTTTTT.

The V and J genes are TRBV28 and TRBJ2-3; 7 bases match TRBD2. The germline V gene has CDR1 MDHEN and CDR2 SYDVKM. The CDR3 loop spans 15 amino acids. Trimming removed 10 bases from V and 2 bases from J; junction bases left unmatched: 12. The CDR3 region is CATLVISGFTDTQYF. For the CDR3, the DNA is TGTGCCACCCTCGTGATTAGCGGGTTCACAGATACGCAGTATTTT.